The 14 T cell receptor beta chains below were found in one sample sequenced in a study of CD4 T cells in relation to SARS-CoV-2 and coronaviruses (dated by TCRdb to about 2021). Antigens for these TCRs are unknown. The library was made by the immunoSEQ multiplex PCR assay. Imported from immuneACCESS, the table was reduced by TCRdb to in-frame sequences with V and J called. These copies leave out some clones; in studies compared against another copy, an unresolved V gene accounts for under half, and the cause of the remainder is not known. The sample includes around 28,000 clones, with about three quarters observed a single time. The ten largest clonotypes hold 3% to 3.5% of the sample. Sequencing was done on a sample of memory CD4+ T cells from PBMCs, cultured in vitro. This sample's cell subset or site label indicates: memory (non-naive) CD4+ T cells. These receptors were obtained from an adult with COVID-19.

This clone was observed once. The gene calls are TRBV5-1 and TRBJ2-7, with 10 positions matching TRBD1. The V segment lost 5 bases and the J segment 4 bases; nucleotides outside the gene matches: 6. Germline V CDR1 and CDR2: SGHRS, YFSETQ. The CDR3 loop spans 14 amino acids. The CDR3 sequence: CASRPAGQGYEQYF. The CDR3 DNA is TGCGCCAGCAGACCTGCGGGACAGGGGTACGAGCAGTACTTC.

The chain links TRBV6-2 or TRBV6-3 to TRBJ1-6; D uncertain. CDR3 length: 15 amino acids. Germline assignment: CDR1 MNHEY and CDR2 SVGEGT. Deletions cut 5 bases from V and 10 bases from J, with 18 bases between. The CDR3 reads CASSIRTLLWSPLHF. CDR3 DNA: TGTGCCAGCAGTATCCGGACCTTATTGTGGTCACCCCTCCACTTT.

This clone was seen a few times. This chain uses TRBV10-3 with TRBJ2-7; the D gene could be TRBD1 or TRBD2 (5 bases each). Per the germline V gene, CDR1 is ENHRY and CDR2 is SYGVKD. Trimming pared 1 base from V and 6 bases from J, leaving 16 bases between. This CDR3 has 15 residues. This chain's CDR3 is CAISELIGESGEQYF. The CDR3 DNA is TGTGCCATCAGTGAGTTGATAGGGGAGTCGGGCGAGCAGTACTTC.

V and J are TRBV7-6 and TRBJ2-2; D could derive from TRBD1 or TRBD2 (5 bases each). This CDR3 has 16 residues. Trimming took off 7 bases at V and 8 bases at J, with 23 bases between the two ends. Per germline, CDR1 SGHVS and CDR2 FNYEAQ. The CDR3 DNA follows: TGTGCCAGCACCTCGATGGACAAAGCTTCGGGGGGGGAGCTGTTTTTT. This codes for CASTSMDKASGGELFF.

This clone was picked up a small number of times. The rearrangement uses TRBV28 and TRBJ1-5; 9 bases align to TRBD1. V lost 5 bases and J lost 6; bases outside the gene matches: 8. CDR1 is MDHEN, CDR2 SYDVKM, per germline. The CDR3 spans 15 residues. This chain's CDR3 is CASSLPQGASQPQHF. The CDR3 DNA sequence: TGTGCCAGCAGTCTGCCACAGGGGGCGAGTCAGCCCCAGCATTTT.

J is TRBJ2-7 and V is TRBV19, with a possible D match to TRBD1 (6 bases). CDR3 size: 14 residues. Germline assignment: CDR1 LNHDA and CDR2 SQIVND (reference sequence). Trimming removed 6 bases from V and 0 bases from J, with 12 bases in between. This CDR3 reads CASRKTGSSYEQYF. CDR3 nucleotides: TGTGCCAGTAGAAAGACAGGCAGCTCCTACGAGCAGTACTTC.

This sequence joins TRBV10-3 and TRBJ1-2; 7 positions agree with TRBD1. Germline CDR1 reads ENHRY; CDR2 reads SYGVKD. The CDR3 sequence is 13 residues long. V lost 8 bases to trimming and J lost 6 bases; unmatched junction nucleotides: 9. CDR3 nucleotide sequence: TGTGCCATCTCCTTAGACAGGGAGGATGGCTACACCTTC. Translation gives CAISLDREDGYTF.

The genes are TRBV2 and TRBJ1-5, with D hard to call. V was pared by 6 bases and J by 5 bases, with 8 bases between. In germline, CDR1 is SNHLY, CDR2 FYNNEI. This CDR3 has 12 amino acids. Here the CDR3 reads CASSSRDQPQHF. CDR3 sequence (DNA): TGTGCCAGCAGCTCCAGAGATCAGCCCCAGCATTTT.

The chain has TRBV12-3 or TRBV12-4 and TRBJ2-5; possibly TRBD2 for D (5 bases). The CDR3 runs to 13 residues. Between the trimmed V and J ends, which lost 8 bases and 7 bases, there was a span of 17 bases. This CDR3 reads CASDTDLRGTQYF. Here the CDR3 DNA reads TGTGCCAGCGACACAGACCTACGGGGGACCCAGTACTTC.

The rearrangement joins TRBV7-9 to TRBJ1-1; 7 nucleotides align to TRBD1. The CDR3 has 14 amino acids. Germline CDR1 is SEHNR and CDR2 is FQNEAQ (reference sequence). The V segment lost 4 bases and the J segment 10 bases; nucleotides outside the gene matches: 12. CDR3 in DNA: TGTGCCAGCAGCTATGGACAGGCCATGAGCCGAGCTTTCTTT. Protein sequence: CASSYGQAMSRAFF.

The chain recombines TRBV5-6 with TRBJ1-6; D might be TRBD1 (5 bases). From germline, CDR1 is SGHDT and CDR2 YYEEEE. This CDR3 has 13 residues. V dropped 2 bases and J dropped 8 bases, with 8 bases sitting between them. CDR3 protein: CASSFMGDSPLHF. The CDR3 DNA follows: TGTGCCAGCAGCTTTATGGGGGATTCACCCCTCCACTTT. The full variable domain, in which reference TRBV5-6 and TRBJ1-6 provide the parts outside the CDR3, is DAGVTQSPTHLIKTRGQQVTLRCSPKSGHDTVSWYQQALGQGPQFIFQYYEEEERQRGNFPDRFSGHQFPNYSSELNVNALLLGDSALYLCASSFMGDSPLHFGNGTRLTVT.

This chain connects TRBV7-3 to TRBJ2-3; D ambiguous. The CDR3 runs 13 residues. V gave up 5 bases and J gave up 2 bases, with 8 bases separating them. The germline gives CDR1 SGHTA, CDR2 FQGTGA. The DNA for the CDR3 is TGTGCCAGCAGCAGTACTCCCACAGATACGCAGTATTTT. Translation: CASSSTPTDTQYF. Variable domain in full (rest from reference TRBV7-3 and TRBJ2-3): GAGVSQTPSNKVTEKGKYVELRCDPISGHTALYWYRQSLGQGPEFLIYFQGTGAADDSGLPNDRFFAVRPEGSVSTLKIQRTERGDSAVYLCASSSTPTDTQYFGPGTRLTVL.

Written as DNA, the CDR3 is TGCGCCACCAAGGTGGCCCCGGGACAGCGGACCGGGGAGCTGTTTTTT. It specifies CATKVAPGQRTGELFF. This chain connects TRBV5-1 to TRBJ2-2; 7 nucleotides align to TRBD1. CDR1 SGHRS and CDR2 YFSETQ come from the germline V gene. The junction had 16 bases not matched to a gene; V was cut back by 9 bases and J by 5 bases. The CDR3 is 16 amino acids.

The genes are TRBV9 and TRBJ1-5; D uncertain. Germline V gives CDR1 SGDLS, CDR2 YYNGEE. Trimming pared 0 bases from V and 5 bases from J, leaving 12 bases between. The length of the CDR3 is 15 residues. The DNA of the CDR3 is TGTGCCAGCAGCGTAGAGGGAGGGCGCGATCAGCCCCAGCATTTT. Translating it yields CASSVEGGRDQPQHF.